The next 29 T cell receptor beta chains were all read from a single sample in a study of blood T cells in healthy people across ages. The use of a sample-barcoded 5' primer and a J-beta primer mix characterized a second PCR of about 7 to 12 cycles. MiXCR, run by TCRdb on the 5' RACE reads, gives a single entry per CDR3 protein. This table has approximately 490,000 distinct CDR3 sequences, more than 20% appearing once. The same data also went into a second study, on T cells of mothers and their children.

Material: blood. The receptors come from a boy between 10 and 17 years old in good health.

This clonotype turned up a few times. The chain links TRBV28 to TRBJ2-7; D ambiguous. Trimming removed 6 bases at V and 2 bases at J, with 11 bases between. The V gene's germline CDR1 is MDHEN and CDR2 SYDVKM. The CDR3 totals 13 residues. The DNA of the CDR3 is TGTGCCAGCAGCCAAAGTGTGGCCTACGAGCAGTACTTC. Translation: CASSQSVAYEQYF. Full variable domain (rest looked up from reference TRBV28 and TRBJ2-7): DVKVTQSSRYLVKRTGEKVFLECVQDMDHENMFWYRQDPGLGLRLIYFSYDVKMKEKGDIPEGYSVSREKKERFSLILESASTNQTSMYLCASSQSVAYEQYFGPGTRLTVT.

This clonotype showed up just a few times. This chain links TRBV28 with TRBJ2-1; D gene unclear. The J call may not be correct, given that the DNA end is closer to TRBJ2-7. The CDR3 contains 14 residues. Germline V gene lookup returns CDR1 MDHEN and CDR2 SYDVKM. In nucleotides, the CDR3 is TGTGCCATCAGAAGAGGCGGCTCCTCCTACGAGCAGTACTTC. It codes for CAIRRGGSSYEQYF.

The V and J genes are TRBV2 and TRBJ2-7; tentative D call: TRBD2 (5 bases). The V end lost 2 bases, the J end lost 2 bases, and 10 bases lay between the germline ends. There are 14 residues in the CDR3. Germline loops: CDR1 SNHLY, CDR2 FYNNEI. The CDR3 DNA sequence: TGTGCCAGCAGTGAACAAGGACTTACCTACGAGCAGTACTTC. Translation: CASSEQGLTYEQYF.

The V gene is TRBV20-1, the J gene TRBJ2-1; TRBD1 matches 8 bases. The assigned J gene may be wrong: the sequence end matches TRBJ2-7 better. CDR1 is DFQATT and CDR2 is SNEGSKA in the germline V gene (reference sequence). The CDR3 spans 14 residues. The CDR3 loop is CSARAGGASYEQYF. DNA of the CDR3: TGCAGTGCTAGAGCAGGGGGCGCCTCCTACGAGCAGTACTTC.

A few counts support this clonotype. This rearrangement joins TRBV5-1 to TRBJ1-6; TRBD1 matches 8 bases. J gave up 11 bases and V 5 bases, and 12 bases lay outside the gene matches. Looked up from germline, CDR1 is SGHRS and CDR2 is YFSETQ. The CDR3 has 15 amino acids. The CDR3 protein is CASRGVGQGSTPLHF. For the CDR3, the DNA is TGCGCCAGCAGGGGGGTCGGACAGGGCTCGACACCCCTCCACTTT.

This clonotype showed up just a few times. This chain links TRBV6-1 with TRBJ2-7; D possibly corresponds to TRBD1 (6 bases). The germline V and J ends were trimmed by 7 bases and 4 bases, with 11 bases remaining between them. CDR1 is MNHNS and CDR2 is SASEGT in the germline V gene. This CDR3 is built from 12 residues. CDR3 in amino acids: CASTTGYYEQYF. As DNA, the CDR3 is TGTGCCAGCACCACAGGGTATTACGAGCAGTACTTC.

Concerning this clonotype itself: Given the absence of the conserved phenylalanine or tryptophan at the CDR3 end, a read error is likely. The J gene is TRBJ2-1, the V gene TRBV7-8; 8 positions agree with TRBD1. The J call could be wrong; TRBJ2-7 is a better fit for the DNA end. CDR3 length: 14 residues. The germline V gene encodes CDR1 SGHVS and CDR2 FQNEAQ. The CDR3, as DNA: TGTGCCAGCAGCTTAACAGGGGGGAATAGGAGGCAGTACGTC. This encodes CASSLTGGNRRQYV.

V gene TRBV7-2 combines with J gene TRBJ2-5; possibly TRBD1 for D (6 bases). The CDR3 spans 14 residues. Germline loops: CDR1 SGHTA, CDR2 FQGNSA. V shed 2 bases and J shed 4 bases, with 11 bases lying between them. The CDR3: CASSLQRGTETQYF. The CDR3 DNA follows: TGTGCCAGCAGCTTACAAAGGGGGACAGAGACCCAGTACTTC.

The chain couples TRBV3-1 to TRBJ2-5; 9 bases are a match to TRBD1. Matching the DNA end better, TRBJ2-7 makes the J call doubtful. This CDR3 has 15 residues. The germline CDR1 and CDR2 sequences are LGHDT and YNNKEL (reference sequence). CDR3 nucleotides: TGTGCCAGCAGCCAAGATTGGGACAGGGTCTACGAGCAGTACTTC. The encoded protein is CASSQDWDRVYEQYF.

The rearrangement uses TRBV27 and TRBJ2-7; perhaps TRBD1 as D (6 bases). Germline V gene data show CDR1 as MNHEY and CDR2 as SMNVEV (reference sequence). The CDR3 has 16 amino acids. Trimming removed 7 bases from V and 7 bases from J, with 26 bases in between. The DNA of the CDR3 is TGTGCCAGCACTAGTCTCCCCGGACAGCCGGTACGGGAGCAGTACTTC. This codes for CASTSLPGQPVREQYF.

This chain links TRBV28 with TRBJ2-2; D is uncertain. Germline V lookup: CDR1 MDHEN, CDR2 SYDVKM. The V end lost 3 bases, the J end lost 5 bases, and 7 bases lay between the germline ends. This CDR3 has 13 amino acids. This CDR3 is CASSFAGTGELFF. CDR3 bases: TGTGCCAGCAGTTTTGCCGGGACCGGGGAGCTGTTTTTT.

This clonotype has a handful of counts. The chain carries TRBV6-2 or TRBV6-3 and TRBJ2-5, with 11 bases aligning to TRBD2. The CDR3 extends over 15 amino acids. Germline CDR1 is MNHEY and CDR2 is SVGEGT. With V trimmed by 4 bases and J by 12 bases, 13 bases remained unmatched. CDR3: CASSSELAGVEVEYF. CDR3 in DNA: TGTGCCAGCAGTTCAGAACTAGCGGGAGTGGAGGTCGAGTACTTC.

In its sample, this clonotype was seen a few times. For the CDR3, the DNA is TGTGCCAGCAGTGTAGGGATCTATCAGCCCCAGCATTTT. Encoded protein: CASSVGIYQPQHF. The chain is built from TRBV12-3 or TRBV12-4 and TRBJ1-5; D call uncertain. V lost 5 bases and J lost 5, with 10 bases in between. This CDR3 spans 13 amino acids.

This clonotype was seen ten or more times. The CDR3 loop reads CASSLDSPRLAGSDTQYF. CDR3 DNA sequence: TGCGCCAGCAGCTTGGATAGCCCCCGACTAGCGGGGTCAGATACGCAGTATTTT. The V and J genes are TRBV5-1 and TRBJ2-3, with 11 positions matching TRBD2. The CDR3 sequence is 18 residues long. Germline V gene sequence: CDR1 SGHRS, CDR2 YFSETQ. J gave up 4 bases and V 0 bases, and 10 bases lay outside the gene matches.

The J gene is TRBJ1-4, the V gene TRBV6-5; D might be TRBD1 (6 bases). V was shortened by 4 bases and J by 0 bases, with 15 bases between the two germline ends. The CDR3 extends over 17 amino acids. Germline CDR1 is MNHEY and CDR2 is SVGAGI. The chain's CDR3 is CASSCSGVTSTNEKLFF. In nucleotides, the CDR3 is TGTGCCAGCAGTTGTTCAGGGGTTACCTCAACTAATGAAAAACTGTTTTTT.

This clonotype was counted only a few times. V gene TRBV27 combines with J gene TRBJ2-7; D remains unclear. Trimming stripped 2 bases from V and 2 bases from J, with 7 bases between. The CDR3 consists of 13 residues. Germline CDR1 MNHEY, CDR2 SMNVEV (reference sequence). CDR3 loop: CASSLTVPYEQYF. The CDR3, as DNA: TGTGCCAGCAGTTTAACCGTACCCTACGAGCAGTACTTC.

This rearrangement joins TRBV5-1 to TRBJ2-3; no clear D. The CDR3 is made up of 14 amino acids. The germline V gene encodes CDR1 SGHRS and CDR2 YFSETQ. The V gene lost 0 bases and the J gene lost 2 bases, with 7 bases spanning the gap. Written as DNA, the CDR3 is TGCGCCAGCAGCTTGGATTCCCCCACAGATACGCAGTATTTT. Translating gives CASSLDSPTDTQYF.

The rearrangement links TRBV10-3 to TRBJ2-3; D may match TRBD1 or TRBD2 (5 bases each). V was pared by 4 bases and J by 0 bases, with 8 bases between. In germline, CDR1 is ENHRY, CDR2 SYGVKD. The CDR3 contains 14 residues. CDR3 protein: CAISGGGSTDTQYF. The DNA of the CDR3 is TGTGCCATCAGTGGTGGGGGTAGCACAGATACGCAGTATTTT.

This clonotype was observed a few times. The chain is built from TRBV7-9 and TRBJ2-7; maybe TRBD2 (5 bases). V was pared by 5 bases and J by 6 bases, with 23 bases between. This CDR3 region has 16 residues. Germline V CDR1 and CDR2: SEHNR, FQNEAQ (reference sequence). This CDR3 is CASSGSGSGDSGEQYF. CDR3 DNA sequence: TGTGCCAGCAGCGGATCGGGGAGCGGAGATTCTGGCGAGCAGTACTTC.

V is TRBV27 and J is TRBJ1-2; 9 positions agree with TRBD1. The length of the CDR3 is 16 residues. The junction had 10 bases not matched to a gene; V was cut back by 4 bases and J by 4 bases. Germline loops: CDR1 MNHEY, CDR2 SMNVEV (reference sequence). CDR3 region: CASSSSGQGWPYGYTF. The CDR3 bases are TGTGCCAGCAGTTCATCCGGACAGGGGTGGCCCTATGGCTACACCTTC.

Points on this clonotype: Its ends do not fully match the called genes, so a read error is possible. CDR3 loop: CASSSEGVTGFQETRYF. CDR3 in DNA: TGTGCCAGCAGCTCGGAAGGGGTGACAGGGTTTCAAGAGACCCGGTACTTC. V gene TRBV7-9 combines with J gene TRBJ2-5, with TRBD1 matching over 7 bases. Looked up from germline, CDR1 is SEHNR and CDR2 is FQNEAQ (reference sequence). This CDR3 contains 17 residues.

This clonotype came up a few times. The chain links TRBV6-2 or TRBV6-3 to TRBJ2-7; 9 nucleotides match TRBD1. The J segment lost 3 bases and the V segment lost 6 bases, leaving 3 bases of the junction unmatched. The germline V gene encodes CDR1 MNHEY and CDR2 SVGEGT. The CDR3 totals 13 residues. This chain's CDR3 is CASRETGGYEQYF. The CDR3 DNA follows: TGTGCCAGCAGGGAGACAGGGGGCTACGAGCAGTACTTC.

This clonotype was seen only a few times. V is TRBV10-3 and J is TRBJ2-1, with D possibly being TRBD1 or TRBD2 (6 bases each). The CDR3 loop spans 15 amino acids. V was cut by 2 bases and J by 8 bases, with 16 bases left in between. CDR1 and CDR2 from the germline V gene are ENHRY and SYGVKD. The CDR3 DNA is TGTGCCATCAGTGAGAGGGGGGATAGGCAAGATGAGCAGTTCTTC. Translated, it gives CAISERGDRQDEQFF.

This clonotype has only a few counts. The chain combines TRBV25-1 with TRBJ2-6; the D is unclear. The V end lost 3 bases, the J end lost 0 bases, and 6 bases lay between the germline ends. This CDR3 spans 15 amino acids. In germline, CDR1 is MGHDK, CDR2 SYGVNS. The CDR3 here is CASSDRYSGANVLTF. The CDR3 nucleotides read TGTGCCAGCAGTGATCGTTACTCTGGGGCCAACGTCCTGACTTTC.

The table lists this clonotype with many counts. The V call is TRBV3-1, the J call TRBJ2-2, with 8 positions matching TRBD2. The germline V gene encodes CDR1 LGHDT and CDR2 YNNKEL (reference sequence). Trimming cost V 3 bases and J 10 bases; bases outside gene matches: 7. This CDR3 region has 14 residues. The CDR3 nucleotides are TGTGCCAGCAGCCAGGGGGGACTAGGAGAGGAGCTGTTTTTT. It codes for CASSQGGLGEELFF.

The V call is TRBV24-1, the J call TRBJ2-1; 7 bases match TRBD1. This CDR3 comprises 13 residues. The V and J ends lost 9 bases and 6 bases, in that order; junction bases with no gene match: 7. Germline lookup yields CDR1 KGHDR and CDR2 SFDVKD. The CDR3 nucleotides read TGTGCCACCGGCGGAGCAGGGGGCAATGAGCAGTTCTTC. It translates to CATGGAGGNEQFF.

The chain carries TRBV27 and TRBJ2-5; D call uncertain. Trimming pared 1 base from V and 3 bases from J, leaving 9 bases between. From germline, CDR1 is MNHEY and CDR2 SMNVEV (reference sequence). The CDR3 length is 14 residues. In DNA, the CDR3 is TGTGCCAGCAGTTTATTGGGTAGCAAAGAGACCCAGTACTTC. It codes for CASSLLGSKETQYF.

A few counts support this clonotype. The rearrangement links TRBV20-1 to TRBJ2-1; 9 bases are a match to TRBD2. The ends lost 3 bases at V and 2 bases at J; junction bases unmatched: 8. Germline loops: CDR1 DFQATT, CDR2 SNEGSKA (reference sequence). The CDR3 covers 16 residues. The CDR3 loop is CSARVASGTPYNEQFF. The DNA for the CDR3 is TGCAGTGCTAGGGTGGCTAGCGGGACCCCCTACAATGAGCAGTTCTTC.

This clonotype was counted between two and nine times. The chain couples TRBV7-2 to TRBJ2-3; the D gene is possibly TRBD2 (5 bases). V was cut by 2 bases and J by 0 bases, with 12 bases left in between. The CDR3 contains 16 residues. Germline V gene sequence: CDR1 SGHTA, CDR2 FQGNSA. The CDR3 sequence: CASSLYASPSTDTQYF. The CDR3 coding sequence is TGTGCCAGCAGCTTATATGCTAGCCCTAGCACAGATACGCAGTATTTT.